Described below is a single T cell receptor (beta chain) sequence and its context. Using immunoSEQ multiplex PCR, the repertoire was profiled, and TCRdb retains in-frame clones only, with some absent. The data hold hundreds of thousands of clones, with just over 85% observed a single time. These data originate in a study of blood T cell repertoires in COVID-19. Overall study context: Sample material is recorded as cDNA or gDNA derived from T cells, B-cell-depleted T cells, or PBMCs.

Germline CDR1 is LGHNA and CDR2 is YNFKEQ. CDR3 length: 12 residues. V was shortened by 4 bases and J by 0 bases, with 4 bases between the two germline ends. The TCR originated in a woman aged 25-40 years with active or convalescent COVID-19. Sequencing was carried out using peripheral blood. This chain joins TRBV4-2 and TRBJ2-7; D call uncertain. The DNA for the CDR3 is TGTGCCAGCAGCCCCAGCTCCTACGAGCAGTACTTC. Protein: CASSPSSYEQYF.